In its sample, the clone carrying this TCR beta chain was seen many times. The antigen remains undetermined. Sequencing used immunoSEQ multiplex PCR; TCRdb keeps in-frame clones, though not all of them. In the table there are some 130,000 clones, 80% to 90% of which are singletons. This record comes from a study of T cell responses to AZD1222 COVID-19 vaccine. Study-level background: Pooled in the analysis were second doses at about 4 or about 12 weeks.

The study, taken as a whole, reports: Baseline seropositivity occurred in only six AZD1222 recipients. Donors were chiefly white British, with a greater number of females, and clonal diversity was perhaps underestimated.

With 3 bases removed from V and 4 bases from J, the gap between germline ends came to 13 bases. The CDR3 is 15 amino acids. Germline CDR1 reads MNHEY; CDR2 reads SMNVEV (reference sequence). V gene TRBV27 combines with J gene TRBJ1-5, with D maybe TRBD1 (6 bases). The receptor was derived from an adult in good health. This material consisted of peripheral blood, taken on day 0 of AZD1222 vaccination. CDR3 nucleotides: TGTGCCAGCAGTTTCACGGCAGGGGCAAATCAGCCCCAGCATTTT. Amino acid sequence: CASSFTAGANQPQHF.